This T cell receptor (beta chain) is drawn from a study of shared clonotypes between healthy human individuals. The study's findings and limits: Sample collection involved blood only; tissue repertoires are likely different. Naive subsets typically showed greater estimated richness than memory subsets. Across a handful of donors, naive CD4 shared approximately 4.5%, naive CD8 under 4%, memory CD4 2.3%, memory CD8 roughly 0.37%.

In germline, CDR1 is SGHRS, CDR2 YFSETQ. CDR3 size: 14 residues. V was cut by 3 bases and J by 2 bases, with 11 bases left in between. This clone appeared once. Its target is unknown. A deep-level run was used for the assay. Profiling relied on immunoSEQ multiplex PCR, and the TCRdb table lists in-frame clones only, not all of them. The sample comprises more than 550,000 clones, about nine tenths of which are singletons, and 30% to 40% rests with the top ten. The clonotype was recovered from a young man in good health. Some clones in this sample may be carry-over from other donors' samples. The chain employs TRBV5-1 and TRBJ1-1; TRBD1 is a possible D gene (6 bases). The specimen sequenced was memory CD8+ T cells from PBMCs. As to subset: CD45RO+ cells pooled with CCR7-negative TemRA cells. In DNA, the CDR3 is TGCGCCAGCAGCTCGAACAGGGCTAACACTGAAGCTTTCTTT. Translated, it gives CASSSNRANTEAFF.